This T cell receptor beta chain was found in a study of identical twins. Germline V gene lookup returns CDR1 MNHEY and CDR2 SVGEGT. V was clipped by 8 bases and J by 4 bases; unmatched bases: 6. This CDR3 contains 14 residues. In TCRdb, the 5' RACE reads were re-called with MiXCR into one record per CDR3 protein. The data hold about 690,000 distinct CDR3 sequences, with 6% to 6.5% observed a single time. Sequencing used naive T cells sorted from blood. The TCR sequence derives from a young man in good health. The V and J genes are TRBV6-2 or TRBV6-3 and TRBJ2-3; TRBD1 matches 10 bases. In DNA, the CDR3 is TGTGCCAGCCGTGGGACAGGGGAAGCAGATACGCAGTATTTT. Protein product: CASRGTGEADTQYF.